The T cell receptor beta chain described here comes from a study of OX40 agonist ivuxolimab in advanced cancers. Background on the study: The dose-escalation cohort had hepatocellular carcinoma, melanoma, renal cell or head and neck cancer.

Clones were sequenced by immunoSEQ multiplex PCR, and TCRdb holds only the in-frame ones, with some missing. The repertoire consists of fewer than 25,000 clones, with about four fifths occurring once and the leading ten covering approximately 18%. V shed 7 bases and J shed 3 bases, with 18 bases lying between them. Germline V gene data show CDR1 as LNHDA and CDR2 as SQIVND (reference sequence). The CDR3 contains 15 residues. The source of this sequence is an adult with an advanced solid tumor such as melanoma, head and neck, liver or kidney cancer. Sequences were derived from CD4+ or CD8+ T cells sorted from blood, sampled in a trial of the OX40 agonist ivuxolimab. This chain links TRBV19 with TRBJ1-2; weak D call: TRBD1 (6 bases). CDR3 nucleotide sequence: TGTGCCAGTACCATGGGATGGGGGGCCGACTATGGCTACACCTTC. Protein product: CASTMGWGADYGYTF.